Detailed here is one T cell receptor beta chain. This sample stems from a study of memory CD4+ T cells and cytomegalovirus serostatus. The sort gate was single viable CD3+CD4+CD8-CD45RO+ cells for memory CD4+ T cells. Between the trimmed V and J ends, which lost 7 bases and 5 bases, there was a span of 18 bases. In germline, CDR1 is MDHEN, CDR2 SYDVKM. This CDR3 is built from 14 residues. Profiled with immunoSEQ multiplex PCR; TCRdb holds only in-frame clones, not every one. The sample has 50,000 to 65,000 clones, 83% seen once. The chain carries TRBV28 and TRBJ2-7; maybe TRBD2 (5 bases). The sample taken for sequencing was memory CD4+ T cells from blood. This TCR derives from an adult in good health and CMV-seropositive. Here the CDR3 reads CASTEGGLGNEQYF. CDR3 DNA sequence: TGTGCCAGCACGGAAGGAGGTCTCGGTAACGAGCAGTACTTC. The variable domain in full, with the rest retrieved from reference TRBV28 and TRBJ2-7, is DVKVTQSSRYLVKRTGEKVFLECVQDMDHENMFWYRQDPGLGLRLIYFSYDVKMKEKGDIPEGYSVSREKKERFSLILESASTNQTSMYLCASTEGGLGNEQYFGPGTRLTVT.